This T cell receptor beta chain was captured by sequencing in a study of blood T cell repertoires in COVID-19. This clone was found once. CDR3 length: 17 residues. J lost 8 bases, V lost 2 bases, and 11 bases had no gene match. Germline V gene sequence: CDR1 SGHRS, CDR2 YFSETQ. Sequencing was performed with immunoSEQ multiplex PCR; in TCRdb, only in-frame clones are kept and a portion is missing. The table includes 40,000 to 60,000 clones, 84% detected once. The TCR was taken from a man aged 45-65 years with active COVID-19. The sample comprised peripheral blood. The rearrangement links TRBV5-1 to TRBJ1-4; 11 nucleotides agree with TRBD1. The CDR3 coding sequence is TGCGCCAGCAGCTTTTCTCCTCCGGGACAGGGGGAAGAAAAACTGTTTTTT. Translating gives CASSFSPPGQGEEKLFF.